The subject of this entry is one TCR beta chain. This record comes from a study of blood T cells in healthy people across ages. A second roughly 6 to 12 cycle PCR used barcoded and J-beta primers. Each cDNA was tagged by a template-switch adaptor containing 12 random nucleotides. TCRdb used MiXCR to reprocess the 5' RACE reads, holding one entry per CDR3 protein. The sample carries about 650,000 distinct CDR3 sequences, about 32% recorded once. Germline V gene lookup returns CDR1 SSHAT and CDR2 FNYEAQ (reference sequence). Germline trimming cut 5 bases from V and 4 bases from J; bases unmatched to any gene: 7. CDR3 length: 15 amino acids.

What was sequenced was blood. V gene TRBV7-7 combines with J gene TRBJ2-5; TRBD2 matches at 10 bases. This TCR derives from a woman older than 75 in good health. The CDR3 loop is CASSQERGGGETQYF. CDR3 in DNA: TGTGCCAGCAGCCAAGAGCGGGGGGGAGGAGAGACCCAGTACTTC. Complete variable domain (other parts from reference TRBV7-7 and TRBJ2-5): GAGVSQSPRYKVTKRGQDVTLRCDPISSHATLYWYQQALGQGPEFLTYFNYEAQPDKSGLPSDRFSAERPEGSISTLTIQRTEQRDSAMYRCASSQERGGGETQYFGPGTRLLVL.